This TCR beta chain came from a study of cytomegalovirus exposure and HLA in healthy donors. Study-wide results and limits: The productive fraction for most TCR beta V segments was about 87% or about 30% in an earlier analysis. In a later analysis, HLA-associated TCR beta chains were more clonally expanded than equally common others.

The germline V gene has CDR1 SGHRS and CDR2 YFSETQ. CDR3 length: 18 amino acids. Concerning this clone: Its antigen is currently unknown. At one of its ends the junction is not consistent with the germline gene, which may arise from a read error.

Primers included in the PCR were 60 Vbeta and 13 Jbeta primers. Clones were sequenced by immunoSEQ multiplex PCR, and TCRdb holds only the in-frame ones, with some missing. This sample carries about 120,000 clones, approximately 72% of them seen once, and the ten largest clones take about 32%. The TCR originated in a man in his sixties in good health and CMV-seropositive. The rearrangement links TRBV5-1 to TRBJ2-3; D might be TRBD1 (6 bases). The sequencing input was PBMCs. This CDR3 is CASSPYETGAPSTDAQYF. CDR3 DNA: TGCGCCAGCAGCCCGTACGAGACAGGCGCACCCAGCACAGATGCGCAGTATTTT.